These 17 T cell receptor beta chains were all obtained from the same sample, sequenced in a study of technical replicates of blood from a handful of donors. Measured with immunoSEQ multiplex PCR; TCRdb has only the in-frame clones, and not every one. This table has approximately 81,000 clones, around 95% appearing once. Material: T cells isolated from PBMCs. These receptors all stem from a human donor in good health.

The chain joins TRBV5-7 to TRBJ1-5, with D hard to call. TRBV5-7 has ORF status, its function being uncertain. Trimming left V 4 bases short and J 4 bases short, with 6 bases between. The CDR3 is 12 amino acids. The CDR3 sequence is CASSLLNQPQHF. The CDR3 DNA is TGTGCCAGCAGCCTTCTTAATCAGCCCCAGCATTTT.

The CDR3 protein is CASSYSGGRYEQYF. The CDR3 DNA sequence: TGTGCCAGCAGCTATTCAGGGGGTAGGTACGAGCAGTACTTC. This chain uses TRBV2 with TRBJ2-7; 7 nucleotides align to TRBD1. This CDR3 spans 14 amino acids. The V gene end was trimmed by 6 bases and the J gene end by 4 bases; junction bases not matched to a gene: 9. CDR1 is SNHLY, CDR2 FYNNEI, per germline.

V usage is TRBV11-2 and J usage is TRBJ2-7; 8 positions match TRBD1. Germline V CDR1 and CDR2: SGHAT, FQNNGV. The CDR3 contains 13 residues. Trimming removed 4 bases from V and 3 bases from J; junction bases left unmatched: 2. The CDR3 loop is CASSSGQGYEQYF. DNA of the CDR3: TGTGCCAGCAGCTCCGGACAGGGCTACGAGCAGTACTTC.

The J gene is TRBJ2-3, the V gene TRBV11-2; D is perhaps TRBD2 (5 bases). Germline V gives CDR1 SGHAT, CDR2 FQNNGV. This CDR3 is 14 amino acids long. V dropped 1 base and J dropped 4 bases, with 9 bases sitting between them. The CDR3 protein is CASSLVASSDTQYF. CDR3 in DNA: TGTGCCAGCAGCTTAGTTGCTAGCTCAGATACGCAGTATTTT.

This sequence joins TRBV19 and TRBJ1-1; D not resolved. The V gene's germline CDR1 is LNHDA and CDR2 SQIVND (reference sequence). There are 14 residues in the CDR3. V was cut by 8 bases and J by 3 bases, with 16 bases left in between. This CDR3 is CASGFDIPYTEAFF. In DNA form, the CDR3 reads TGTGCCAGTGGATTTGACATTCCTTACACTGAAGCTTTCTTT.

This clone appeared a single time. The genes are TRBV27 and TRBJ1-2; D not certain. From germline, CDR1 is MNHEY and CDR2 SMNVEV (reference sequence). Deletions cut 5 bases from V and 8 bases from J, with 15 bases between. CDR3 length equals 13 residues. The CDR3 is CASSTTDLRGYTF. In DNA, the CDR3 is TGTGCCAGCAGTACCACCGACTTAAGGGGCTACACCTTC.

This clone was recorded once. The chain employs TRBV4-2 and TRBJ2-7, with TRBD2 identical over 11 bases. This CDR3 contains 15 residues. Per germline, CDR1 LGHNA and CDR2 YNFKEQ. Unmatched junction bases numbered 5, after V lost 4 bases and J lost 3 bases. CDR3 in amino acids: CASSRGTSGFYEQYF. The CDR3 region has the DNA TGTGCCAGCAGCCGAGGGACTAGCGGATTCTACGAGCAGTACTTC.

The rearrangement joins TRBV28 to TRBJ2-5; 7 bases line up with TRBD1. The V gene end was trimmed by 6 bases and the J gene end by 1 base; junction bases not matched to a gene: 2. Per germline, CDR1 MDHEN and CDR2 SYDVKM. The CDR3 is 13 residues long. CDR3 sequence: CASRRQGQETQYF. CDR3 in DNA: TGTGCCAGCAGAAGACAGGGCCAAGAGACCCAGTACTTC.

V gene TRBV9 combines with J gene TRBJ2-7, with D maybe TRBD2 (5 bases). Germline V gives CDR1 SGDLS, CDR2 YYNGEE. Deletions cut 8 bases from V and 4 bases from J, with 16 bases between. This CDR3 region has 13 residues. Here the CDR3 DNA reads TGTGCCAGTACGTGGGGAGAGGAATACGAGCAGTACTTC. Protein product: CASTWGEEYEQYF.

The chain combines TRBV5-6 with TRBJ1-1; D may be TRBD1 (6 bases). Trimming took 5 bases from V and 4 from J, leaving 12 bases between them. CDR1 is SGHDT and CDR2 is YYEEEE in the germline V gene. This CDR3 has 13 residues. CDR3 sequence (DNA): TGTGCCAGCAGAGCCGGGACAATCACTGAAGCTTTCTTT. Its translation: CASRAGTITEAFF.

The chain has TRBV30 and TRBJ2-7; 7 bases agree with TRBD1. CDR3 size: 11 residues. The germline V gene encodes CDR1 GTSNPN and CDR2 SVGIG (reference sequence). The junction had 7 bases not matched to a gene; V was cut back by 2 bases and J by 12 bases. CDR3 DNA sequence: TGTGCCTGGAGTTCCGGGACAGCGCCGTACTTC. It encodes CAWSSGTAPYF.

The chain is built from TRBV19 and TRBJ1-5; tentative D call: TRBD1 (6 bases). Trimming cost V 5 bases and J 2 bases, with 13 bases left between them. The germline V gene encodes CDR1 LNHDA and CDR2 SQIVND (reference sequence). The CDR3 has 15 residues. CDR3 in DNA: TGTGCCAGTAGTGCGACTAACAGGGGCAATCAGCCCCAGCATTTT. Protein product: CASSATNRGNQPQHF.

The chain combines TRBV29-1 with TRBJ2-7, with D maybe TRBD2 (6 bases). The CDR3 length is 13 residues. The germline gives CDR1 SQVTM, CDR2 ANQGSEA. V shed 4 bases and J shed 2 bases, with 12 bases lying between them. CDR3 sequence: CSVGGGPTYEQYF. Here the CDR3 DNA reads TGCAGCGTTGGGGGAGGCCCCACCTACGAGCAGTACTTC.

The chain joins TRBV5-1 to TRBJ2-5, with TRBD1 matching over 7 bases. The CDR3 is made up of 13 amino acids. V was pared by 0 bases and J by 5 bases, with 1 base of the junction left unmatched. Germline V lookup: CDR1 SGHRS, CDR2 YFSETQ. CDR3 loop: CASSLARGETQYF. In nucleotides, the CDR3 is TGCGCCAGCAGCTTGGCCAGGGGGGAGACCCAGTACTTC.

The rearrangement uses TRBV10-1 and TRBJ2-7, with D perhaps matching TRBD1 (6 bases). The CDR3 is 16 amino acids. V was shortened by 0 bases and J by 2 bases, with 14 bases between the two germline ends. Germline V gene sequence: CDR1 WNHNN, CDR2 SYGVQD (reference sequence). The CDR3 is CASSESTHRATYEQYF. CDR3 coding DNA: TGCGCCAGCAGTGAGTCGACTCACAGGGCGACCTACGAGCAGTACTTC.

The chain links TRBV2 to TRBJ1-5; D ambiguous. Trimming left V 6 bases short and J 11 bases short, with 14 bases between. From germline, CDR1 is SNHLY and CDR2 FYNNEI. The CDR3 consists of 12 residues. CDR3 loop: CASSPSGESQHF. CDR3 sequence (DNA): TGTGCCAGCAGCCCCAGTGGGGAGTCCCAGCATTTT.

This clone occurred once. The V and J genes are TRBV6-5 and TRBJ2-7; TRBD2 matches at 7 bases. V shed 6 bases, J shed 6 bases, and the junction held 11 bases outside the gene matches. The CDR3 totals 14 residues. The germline gives CDR1 MNHEY, CDR2 SVGAGI. CDR3 nucleotides: TGTGCCAGCAGCCGGGCGGGGGTTGGGGGCGAGCAGTACTTC. Translating gives CASSRAGVGGEQYF.